This T cell receptor beta chain was sequenced during a study of early T cells in non-severe SARS-CoV-2 infection. As for the study in general: Alpha and beta chains were unpaired, from unsorted whole-blood bulk RNA.

Individual cDNA molecules received unique molecular identifiers. Each CDR3 protein gets one entry after TCRdb re-called the 5' RACE reads with MiXCR. Altogether over 70,000 distinct CDR3 sequences are present, 14% being singletons, with the ten largest covering about 6.7%. General observations from the study: Clonotype matching in VDJdb favored anti-spike CD8 responses and did not capture private and CD4 specificities.

The CDR3 loop spans 14 amino acids. V was pared by 6 bases and J by 8 bases, with 11 bases of the junction left unmatched. Comments on this clonotype: The antigen remains undetermined.

Sequenced: whole blood. The clonotype comes from an adult who was a healthcare worker with PCR-confirmed SARS-CoV-2 infection or an uninfected control (not recorded which). The chain links TRBV12-3 or TRBV12-4 to TRBJ1-2, with 8 positions matching TRBD1. CDR3 amino acids: CASRGTDRASGYTF. The DNA for the CDR3 is TGTGCCAGCAGGGGGACGGACAGGGCCTCCGGCTACACCTTC.